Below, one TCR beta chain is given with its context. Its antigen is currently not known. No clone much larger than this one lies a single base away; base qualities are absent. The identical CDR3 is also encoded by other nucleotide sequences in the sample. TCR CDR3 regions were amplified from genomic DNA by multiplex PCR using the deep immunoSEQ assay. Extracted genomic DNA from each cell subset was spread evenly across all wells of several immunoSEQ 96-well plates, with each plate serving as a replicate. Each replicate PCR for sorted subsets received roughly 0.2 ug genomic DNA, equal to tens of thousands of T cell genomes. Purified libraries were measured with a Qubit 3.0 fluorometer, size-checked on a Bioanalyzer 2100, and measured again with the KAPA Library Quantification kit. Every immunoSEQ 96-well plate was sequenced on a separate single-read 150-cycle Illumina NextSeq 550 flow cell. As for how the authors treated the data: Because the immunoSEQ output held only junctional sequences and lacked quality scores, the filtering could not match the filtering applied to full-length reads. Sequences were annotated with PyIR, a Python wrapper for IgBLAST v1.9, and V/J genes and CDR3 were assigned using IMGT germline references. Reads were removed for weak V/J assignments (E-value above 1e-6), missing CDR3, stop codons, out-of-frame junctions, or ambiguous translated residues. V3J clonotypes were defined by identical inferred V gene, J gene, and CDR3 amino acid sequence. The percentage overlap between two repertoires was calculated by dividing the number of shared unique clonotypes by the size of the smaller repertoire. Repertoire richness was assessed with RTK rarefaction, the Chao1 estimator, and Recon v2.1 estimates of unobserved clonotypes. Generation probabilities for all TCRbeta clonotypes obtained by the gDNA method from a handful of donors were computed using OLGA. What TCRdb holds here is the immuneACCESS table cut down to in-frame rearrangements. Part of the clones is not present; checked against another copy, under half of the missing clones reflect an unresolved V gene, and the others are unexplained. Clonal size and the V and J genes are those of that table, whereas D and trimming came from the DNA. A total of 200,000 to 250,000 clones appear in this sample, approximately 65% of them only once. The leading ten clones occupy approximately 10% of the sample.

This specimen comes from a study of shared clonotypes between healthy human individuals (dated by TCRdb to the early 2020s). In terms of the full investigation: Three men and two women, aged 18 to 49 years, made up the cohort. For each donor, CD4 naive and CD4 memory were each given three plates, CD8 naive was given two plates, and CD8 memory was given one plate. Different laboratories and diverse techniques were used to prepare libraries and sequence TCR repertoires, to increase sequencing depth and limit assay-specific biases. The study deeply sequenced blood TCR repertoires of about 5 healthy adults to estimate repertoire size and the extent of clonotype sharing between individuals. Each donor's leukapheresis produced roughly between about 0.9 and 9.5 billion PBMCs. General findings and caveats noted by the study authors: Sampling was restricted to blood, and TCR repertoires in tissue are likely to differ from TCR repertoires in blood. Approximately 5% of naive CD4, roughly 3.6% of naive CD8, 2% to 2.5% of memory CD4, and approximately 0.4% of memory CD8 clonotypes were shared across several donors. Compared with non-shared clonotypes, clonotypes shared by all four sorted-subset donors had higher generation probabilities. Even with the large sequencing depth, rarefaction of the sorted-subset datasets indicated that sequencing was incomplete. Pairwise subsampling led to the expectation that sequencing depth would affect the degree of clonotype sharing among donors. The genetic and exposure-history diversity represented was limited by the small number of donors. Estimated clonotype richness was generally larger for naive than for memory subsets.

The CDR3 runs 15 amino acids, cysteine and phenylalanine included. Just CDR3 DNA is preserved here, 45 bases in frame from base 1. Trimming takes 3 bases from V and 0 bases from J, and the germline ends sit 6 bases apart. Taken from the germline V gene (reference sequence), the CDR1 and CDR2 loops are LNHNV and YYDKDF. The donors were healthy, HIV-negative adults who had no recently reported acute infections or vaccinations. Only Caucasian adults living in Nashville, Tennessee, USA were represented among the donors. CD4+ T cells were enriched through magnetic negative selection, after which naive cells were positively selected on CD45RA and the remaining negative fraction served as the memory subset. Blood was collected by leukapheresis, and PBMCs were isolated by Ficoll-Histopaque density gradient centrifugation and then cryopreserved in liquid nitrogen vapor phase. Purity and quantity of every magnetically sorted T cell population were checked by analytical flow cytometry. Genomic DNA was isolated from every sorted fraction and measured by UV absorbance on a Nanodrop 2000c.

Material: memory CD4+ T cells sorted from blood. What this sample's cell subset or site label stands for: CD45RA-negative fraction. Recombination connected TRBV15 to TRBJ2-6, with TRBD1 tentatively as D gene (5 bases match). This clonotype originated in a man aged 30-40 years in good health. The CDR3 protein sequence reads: CATSRDNSGANVLTF. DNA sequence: TGTGCCACCAGCAGGGACAACTCTGGGGCCAACGTCCTGACTTTC.